The clone carrying this TCR beta chain was counted only a few times. Germline V lookup: CDR1 LGHDT, CDR2 YNNKEL (reference sequence). CDR3 length: 14 residues. V was trimmed by 1 base and J by 2 bases, leaving 9 bases between them. TCRdb re-analysed the PCR reads in MiXCR, keeping a single row per CDR3 protein. The sample carries more than 450,000 distinct CDR3 sequences, under 30% recorded once. This sample stems from a study of molecular identifiers for immune sequencing clone quantification. This TCR came from a human donor in good health. Some libraries in this study had Jurkat cell RNA spiked in. Source material: naive CD8+ T cells from blood, with Jurkat cell RNA spiked in. As for subset: FACS-sorted CD8+CD4-CCR7+CD45RA+ naive T cells. The chain carries TRBV3-1 and TRBJ2-7; D is uncertain. The CDR3 here is CASSQGDWTYEQYF. CDR3 DNA: TGTGCCAGCAGCCAAGGTGACTGGACCTACGAGCAGTACTTC.